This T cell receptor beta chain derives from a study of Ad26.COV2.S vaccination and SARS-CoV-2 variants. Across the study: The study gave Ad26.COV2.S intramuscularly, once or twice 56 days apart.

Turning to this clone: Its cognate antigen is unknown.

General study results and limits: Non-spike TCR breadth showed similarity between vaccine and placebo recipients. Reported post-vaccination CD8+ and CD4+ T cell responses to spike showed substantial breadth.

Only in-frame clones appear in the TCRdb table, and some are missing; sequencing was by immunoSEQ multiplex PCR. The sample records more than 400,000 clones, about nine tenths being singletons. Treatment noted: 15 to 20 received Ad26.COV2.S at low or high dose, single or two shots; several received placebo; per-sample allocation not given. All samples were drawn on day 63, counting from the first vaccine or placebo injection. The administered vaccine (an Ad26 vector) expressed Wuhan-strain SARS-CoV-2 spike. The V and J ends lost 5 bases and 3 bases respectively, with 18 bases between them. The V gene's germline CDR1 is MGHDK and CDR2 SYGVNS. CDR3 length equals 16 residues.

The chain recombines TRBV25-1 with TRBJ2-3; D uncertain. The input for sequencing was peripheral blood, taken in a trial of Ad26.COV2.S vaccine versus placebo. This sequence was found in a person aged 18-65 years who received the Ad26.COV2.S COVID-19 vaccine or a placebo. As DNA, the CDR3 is TGTGCCAGCAGTCCTCGCATCTCGTGGGGAACAGATACGCAGTATTTT. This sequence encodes CASSPRISWGTDTQYF.